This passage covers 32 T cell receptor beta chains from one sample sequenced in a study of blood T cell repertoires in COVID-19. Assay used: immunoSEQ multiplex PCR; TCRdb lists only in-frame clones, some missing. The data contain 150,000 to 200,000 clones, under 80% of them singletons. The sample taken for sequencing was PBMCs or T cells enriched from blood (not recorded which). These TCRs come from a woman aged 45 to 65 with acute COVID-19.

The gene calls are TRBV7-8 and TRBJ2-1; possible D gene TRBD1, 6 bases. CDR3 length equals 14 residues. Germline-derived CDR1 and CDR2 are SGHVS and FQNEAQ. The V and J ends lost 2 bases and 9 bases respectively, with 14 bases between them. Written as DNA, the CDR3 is TGTGCCAGCAGCTTAATCCAGCTCAGGGGTGAGCAGTTCTTC. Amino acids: CASSLIQLRGEQFF.

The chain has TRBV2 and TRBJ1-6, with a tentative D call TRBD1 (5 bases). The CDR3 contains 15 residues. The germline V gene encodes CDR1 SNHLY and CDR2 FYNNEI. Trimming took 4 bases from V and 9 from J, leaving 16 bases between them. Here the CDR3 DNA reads TGTGCCAGCAGTGCATGGGGGGAAAGGGGTTCACCCCTCCACTTT. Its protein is CASSAWGERGSPLHF.

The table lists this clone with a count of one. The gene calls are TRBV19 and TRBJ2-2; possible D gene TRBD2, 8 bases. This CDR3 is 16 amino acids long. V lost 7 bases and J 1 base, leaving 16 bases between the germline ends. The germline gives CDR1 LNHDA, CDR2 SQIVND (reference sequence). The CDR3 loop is CASKQGSGGNTGELFF. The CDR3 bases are TGTGCCAGTAAACAGGGGAGCGGGGGGAACACCGGGGAGCTGTTTTTT.

The CDR3 DNA is TGTGCCAGCAGTTACCACCGGGACAGGGAGACCTATAATTCACCCCTCCACTTT. Residues: CASSYHRDRETYNSPLHF. The rearrangement links TRBV2 to TRBJ1-6; 9 bases align to TRBD1. This CDR3 has 18 amino acids. V lost 5 bases to trimming and J lost 2 bases; unmatched junction nucleotides: 10. Germline V gene data show CDR1 as SNHLY and CDR2 as FYNNEI.

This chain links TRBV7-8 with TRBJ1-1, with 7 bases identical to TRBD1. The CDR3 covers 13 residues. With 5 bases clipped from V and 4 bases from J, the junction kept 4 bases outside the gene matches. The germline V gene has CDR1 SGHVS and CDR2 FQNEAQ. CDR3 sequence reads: CASSAGQITEAFF. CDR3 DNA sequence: TGTGCCAGCAGCGCGGGACAGATCACTGAAGCTTTCTTT.

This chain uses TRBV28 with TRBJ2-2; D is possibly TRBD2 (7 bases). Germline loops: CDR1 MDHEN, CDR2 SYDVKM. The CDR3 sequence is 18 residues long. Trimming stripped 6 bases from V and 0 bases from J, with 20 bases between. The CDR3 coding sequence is TGTGCCAGCAGGTCTATACCGGGGGGACAACCGAACACCGGGGAGCTGTTTTTT. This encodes CASRSIPGGQPNTGELFF. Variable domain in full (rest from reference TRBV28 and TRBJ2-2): DVKVTQSSRYLVKRTGEKVFLECVQDMDHENMFWYRQDPGLGLRLIYFSYDVKMKEKGDIPEGYSVSREKKERFSLILESASTNQTSMYLCASRSIPGGQPNTGELFFGEGSRLTVL.

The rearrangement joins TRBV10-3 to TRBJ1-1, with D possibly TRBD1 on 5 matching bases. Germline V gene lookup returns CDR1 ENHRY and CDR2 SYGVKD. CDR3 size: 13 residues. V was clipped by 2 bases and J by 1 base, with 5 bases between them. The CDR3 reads CAISERGNTEAFF. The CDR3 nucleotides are TGTGCCATCAGTGAGAGGGGGAACACTGAAGCTTTCTTT.

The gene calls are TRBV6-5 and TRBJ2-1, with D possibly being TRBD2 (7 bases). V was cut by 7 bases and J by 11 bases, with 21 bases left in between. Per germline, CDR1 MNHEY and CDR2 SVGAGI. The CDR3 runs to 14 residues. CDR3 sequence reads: CASMGAGEGNKQFF. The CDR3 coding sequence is TGTGCCAGCATGGGGGCAGGGGAGGGTAATAAGCAGTTCTTC.

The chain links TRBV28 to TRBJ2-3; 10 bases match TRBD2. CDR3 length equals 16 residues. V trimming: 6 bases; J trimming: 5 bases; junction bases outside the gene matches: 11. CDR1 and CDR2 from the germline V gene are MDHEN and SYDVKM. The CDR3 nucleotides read TGTGCCAGCAGCCTCCGACTAGCGGGTGGAAGAGATACGCAGTATTTT. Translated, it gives CASSLRLAGGRDTQYF.

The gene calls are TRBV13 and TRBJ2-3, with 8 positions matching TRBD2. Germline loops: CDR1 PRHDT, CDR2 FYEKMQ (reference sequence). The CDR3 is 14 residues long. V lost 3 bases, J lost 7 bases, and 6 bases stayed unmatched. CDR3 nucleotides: TGTGCCAGCAGCTTCGGGGGGGCCTTGAATACGCAGTATTTT. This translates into CASSFGGALNTQYF.

The CDR3, as DNA: TGTGCCAGCAGTTACAGGGGGAACACTGAAGCTTTCTTT. Its protein is CASSYRGNTEAFF. The chain links TRBV6-2 or TRBV6-3 to TRBJ1-1, with TRBD1 as a possible D gene (5 bases). Trimming removed 2 bases from V and 1 base from J, with 5 bases in between. The germline V gene has CDR1 MNHEY and CDR2 SVGEGT. The CDR3 has 13 amino acids.

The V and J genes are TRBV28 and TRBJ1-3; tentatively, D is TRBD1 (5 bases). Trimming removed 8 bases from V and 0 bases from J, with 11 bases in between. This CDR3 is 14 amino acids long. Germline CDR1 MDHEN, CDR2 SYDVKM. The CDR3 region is CASEEGRSGNTIYF. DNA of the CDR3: TGTGCCAGCGAGGAGGGGCGCTCTGGAAACACCATATATTTT.

CDR3 in amino acids: CASSLGSNQETQYF. DNA of the CDR3: TGTGCCAGCAGCTTGGGCAGCAACCAAGAGACCCAGTACTTC. The chain combines TRBV7-9 with TRBJ2-5; D remains unclear. This CDR3 has 14 amino acids. Germline V CDR1 and CDR2: SEHNR, FQNEAQ (reference sequence). Trimming removed 3 bases from V and 0 bases from J, with 8 bases in between.

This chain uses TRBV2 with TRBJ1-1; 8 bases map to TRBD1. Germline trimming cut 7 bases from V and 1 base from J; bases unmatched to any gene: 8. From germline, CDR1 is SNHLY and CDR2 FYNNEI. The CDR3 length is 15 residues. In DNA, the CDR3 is TGTGCCAGCACCCCAGGGGGCAGGAAGAACACTGAAGCTTTCTTT. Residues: CASTPGGRKNTEAFF.

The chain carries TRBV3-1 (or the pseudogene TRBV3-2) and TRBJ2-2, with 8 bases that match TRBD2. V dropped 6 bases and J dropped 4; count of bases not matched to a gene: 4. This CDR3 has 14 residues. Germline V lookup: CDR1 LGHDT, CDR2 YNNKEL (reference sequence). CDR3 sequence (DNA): TGTGCCAGCAGGCTCGGGGGGGGCACCGGGGAGCTGTTTTTT. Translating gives CASRLGGGTGELFF.

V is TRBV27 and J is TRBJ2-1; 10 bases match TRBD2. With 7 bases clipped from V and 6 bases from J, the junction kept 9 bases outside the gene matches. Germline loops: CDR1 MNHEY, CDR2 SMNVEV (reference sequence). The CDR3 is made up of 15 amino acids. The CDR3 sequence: CASMASLAGVNEQFF. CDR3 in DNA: TGTGCCAGCATGGCCAGTCTAGCGGGGGTCAATGAGCAGTTCTTC.

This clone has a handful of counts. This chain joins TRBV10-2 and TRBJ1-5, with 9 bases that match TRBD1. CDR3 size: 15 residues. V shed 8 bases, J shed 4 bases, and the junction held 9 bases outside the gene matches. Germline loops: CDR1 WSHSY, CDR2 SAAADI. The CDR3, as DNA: TGCGCCAGCCGTCCTCGGACAGGGGATAATCAGCCCCAGCATTTT. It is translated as CASRPRTGDNQPQHF.

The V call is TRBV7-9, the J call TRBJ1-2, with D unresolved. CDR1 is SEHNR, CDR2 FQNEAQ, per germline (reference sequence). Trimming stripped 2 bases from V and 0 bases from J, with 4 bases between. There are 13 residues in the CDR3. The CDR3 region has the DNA TGTGCCAGCAGCTTATCTTCTAACTATGGCTACACCTTC. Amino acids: CASSLSSNYGYTF. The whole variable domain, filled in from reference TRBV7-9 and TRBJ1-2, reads DTGVSQNPRHKITKRGQNVTFRCDPISEHNRLYWYRQTLGQGPEFLTYFQNEAQLEKSRLLSDRFSAERPKGSFSTLEIQRTEQGDSAMYLCASSLSSNYGYTFGSGTRLTVV.

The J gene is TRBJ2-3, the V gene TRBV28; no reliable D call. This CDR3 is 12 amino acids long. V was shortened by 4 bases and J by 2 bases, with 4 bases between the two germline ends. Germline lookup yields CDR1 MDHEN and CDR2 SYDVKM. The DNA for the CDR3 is TGTGCCAGCAGTTCTTACACAGATACGCAGTATTTT. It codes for CASSSYTDTQYF. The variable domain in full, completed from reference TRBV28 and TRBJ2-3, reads DVKVTQSSRYLVKRTGEKVFLECVQDMDHENMFWYRQDPGLGLRLIYFSYDVKMKEKGDIPEGYSVSREKKERFSLILESASTNQTSMYLCASSSYTDTQYFGPGTRLTVL.

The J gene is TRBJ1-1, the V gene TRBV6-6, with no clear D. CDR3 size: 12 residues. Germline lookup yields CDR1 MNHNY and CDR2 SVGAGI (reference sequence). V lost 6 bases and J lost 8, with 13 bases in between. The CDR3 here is CASSPVGIEAFF. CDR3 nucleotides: TGTGCCAGCAGCCCAGTCGGGATCGAAGCTTTCTTT.

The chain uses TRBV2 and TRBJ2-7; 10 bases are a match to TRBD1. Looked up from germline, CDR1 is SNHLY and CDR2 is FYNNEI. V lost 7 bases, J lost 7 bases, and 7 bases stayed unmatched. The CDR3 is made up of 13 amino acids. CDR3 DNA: TGTGCCAGCAATCGACAGGGGGCGGGTGAGCAGTACGTC. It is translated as CASNRQGAGEQYV.

The CDR3 bases are TGTGCCAGCAGTTACTCGGGAGGGATCAGAGATACGCAGTATTTT. Protein: CASSYSGGIRDTQYF. The V and J genes are TRBV6-2 or TRBV6-3 and TRBJ2-3, with 7 bases identical to TRBD2. CDR1 is MNHEY and CDR2 is SVGEGT in the germline V gene. CDR3 size: 15 residues. Germline trimming cut 0 bases from V and 5 bases from J; bases unmatched to any gene: 5.

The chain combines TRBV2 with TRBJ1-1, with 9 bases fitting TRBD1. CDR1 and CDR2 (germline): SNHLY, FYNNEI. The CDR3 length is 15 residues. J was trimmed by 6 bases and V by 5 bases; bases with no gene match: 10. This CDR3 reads CASSPRRTGASEAFF. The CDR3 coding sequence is TGTGCCAGCAGTCCTAGAAGGACAGGGGCGTCTGAAGCTTTCTTT.

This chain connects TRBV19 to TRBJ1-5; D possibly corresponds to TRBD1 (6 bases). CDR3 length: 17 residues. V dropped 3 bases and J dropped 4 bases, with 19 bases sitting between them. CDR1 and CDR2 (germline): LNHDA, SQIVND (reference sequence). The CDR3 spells CASSIPTYRELNQPQHF. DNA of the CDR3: TGTGCCAGTAGTATCCCAACCTACAGGGAGCTAAATCAGCCCCAGCATTTT.

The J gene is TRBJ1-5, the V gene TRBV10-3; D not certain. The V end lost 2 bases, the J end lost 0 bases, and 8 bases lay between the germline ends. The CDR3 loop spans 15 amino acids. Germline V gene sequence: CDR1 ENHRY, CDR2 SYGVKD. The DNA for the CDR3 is TGTGCCATCAGTGAGCTAGCGGATAGCAATCAGCCCCAGCATTTT. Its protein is CAISELADSNQPQHF.

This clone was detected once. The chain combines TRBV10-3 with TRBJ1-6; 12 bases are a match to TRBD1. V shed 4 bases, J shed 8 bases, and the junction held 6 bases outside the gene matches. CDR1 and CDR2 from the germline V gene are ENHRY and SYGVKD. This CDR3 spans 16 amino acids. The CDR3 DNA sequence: TGTGCCATCAGTGGGACCGGGACAGGGGGCGATTCACCCCTCCACTTT. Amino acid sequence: CAISGTGTGGDSPLHF.

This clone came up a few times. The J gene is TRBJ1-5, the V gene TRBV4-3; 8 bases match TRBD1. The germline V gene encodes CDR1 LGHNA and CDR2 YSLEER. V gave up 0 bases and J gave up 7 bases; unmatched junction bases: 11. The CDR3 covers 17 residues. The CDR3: CASSQDLDRGIQQPQHF. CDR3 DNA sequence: TGCGCCAGCAGCCAAGATCTCGACAGGGGTATACAACAGCCCCAGCATTTT.

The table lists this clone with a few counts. Here the CDR3 reads CASSQDGAGGARDTQYF. The DNA of the CDR3 is TGTGCCAGCAGCCAAGACGGTGCCGGGGGGGCTAGAGATACGCAGTATTTT. V usage is TRBV4-2 and J usage is TRBJ2-3, with TRBD2 identical over 8 bases. V lost 0 bases and J lost 5; bases outside the gene matches: 10. The CDR3 has 17 residues. Looked up from germline, CDR1 is LGHNA and CDR2 is YNFKEQ.

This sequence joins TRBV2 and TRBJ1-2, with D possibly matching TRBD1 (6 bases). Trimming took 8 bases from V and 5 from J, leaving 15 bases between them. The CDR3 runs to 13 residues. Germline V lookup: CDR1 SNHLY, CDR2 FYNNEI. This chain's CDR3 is CASGGAGVYGYTF. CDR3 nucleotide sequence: TGTGCCAGCGGGGGGGCAGGGGTTTATGGCTACACCTTC.

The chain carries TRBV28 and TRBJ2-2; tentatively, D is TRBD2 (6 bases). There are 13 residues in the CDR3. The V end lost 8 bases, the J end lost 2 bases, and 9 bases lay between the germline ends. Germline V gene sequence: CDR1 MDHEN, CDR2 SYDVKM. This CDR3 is CASGGVNTGELFF. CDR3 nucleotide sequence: TGTGCCAGCGGCGGGGTAAACACCGGGGAGCTGTTTTTT. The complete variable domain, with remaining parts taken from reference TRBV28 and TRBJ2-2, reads DVKVTQSSRYLVKRTGEKVFLECVQDMDHENMFWYRQDPGLGLRLIYFSYDVKMKEKGDIPEGYSVSREKKERFSLILESASTNQTSMYLCASGGVNTGELFFGEGSRLTVL.

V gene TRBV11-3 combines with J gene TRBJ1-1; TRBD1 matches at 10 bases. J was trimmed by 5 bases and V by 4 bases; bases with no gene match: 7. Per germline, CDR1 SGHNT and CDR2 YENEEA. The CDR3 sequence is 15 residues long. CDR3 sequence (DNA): TGTGCCAGCAGCTATGGACAGGGGGGATCTACTGAAGCTTTCTTT. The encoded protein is CASSYGQGGSTEAFF.

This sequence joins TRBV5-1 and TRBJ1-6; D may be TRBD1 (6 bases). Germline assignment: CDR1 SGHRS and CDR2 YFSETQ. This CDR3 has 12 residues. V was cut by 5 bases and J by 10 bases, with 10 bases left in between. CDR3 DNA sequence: TGCGCCAGCAGTCCGCAGGGGTCACCCCTCCACTTT. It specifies CASSPQGSPLHF.